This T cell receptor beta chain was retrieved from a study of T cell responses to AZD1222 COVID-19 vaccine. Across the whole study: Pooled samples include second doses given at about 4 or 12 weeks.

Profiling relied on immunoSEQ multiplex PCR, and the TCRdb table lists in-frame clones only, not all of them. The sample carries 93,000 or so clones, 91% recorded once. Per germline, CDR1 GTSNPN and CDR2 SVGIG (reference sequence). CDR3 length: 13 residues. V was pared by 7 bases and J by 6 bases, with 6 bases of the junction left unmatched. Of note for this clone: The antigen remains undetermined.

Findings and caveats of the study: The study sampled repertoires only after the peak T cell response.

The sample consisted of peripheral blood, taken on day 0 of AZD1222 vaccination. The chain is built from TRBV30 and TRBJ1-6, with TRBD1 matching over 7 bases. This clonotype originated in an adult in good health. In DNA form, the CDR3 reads TGTGCCTCGAGGGGGCAGGTTAATTCACCCCTCCACTTT. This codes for CASRGQVNSPLHF.